These T cell receptor beta chains were read from a single sample in a study of blood T cell repertoires in COVID-19. The table came from immunoSEQ multiplex PCR; TCRdb's copy has only in-frame clones and leaves some out. The sample has almost 250,000 clones, about 87% seen once. Source material: PBMCs or T cells enriched from blood (not recorded which). These receptors came from a woman in her forties or fifties who had recovered from COVID-19. CDR3s leave out the opening cysteine and the closing phenylalanine or tryptophan. The order of the fields is V gene, J gene, CDR3 length, CDR3 protein.

v_call: TRBV30; j_call: TRBJ1-4; cdr3_length: 15; cdr3_aa: AWSAPPRWREDEKLF
v_call: TRBV15; j_call: TRBJ2-1; cdr3_length: 13; cdr3_aa: ATSRAGQGRNEQF
v_call: TRBV11-2; j_call: TRBJ2-5; cdr3_length: 13; cdr3_aa: ASSLGGGEPETQY
v_call: TRBV7-8; j_call: TRBJ2-2; cdr3_length: 14; cdr3_aa: ASSLRGAANTGELF
v_call: TRBV30; j_call: TRBJ1-2; cdr3_length: 14; cdr3_aa: AWSSGQGVEYYGYT
v_call: TRBV5-1; j_call: TRBJ2-1; cdr3_length: 10; cdr3_aa: ASSLSRNEQF
v_call: TRBV5-1; j_call: TRBJ1-2; cdr3_length: 11; cdr3_aa: ASSPGGGIGYT
v_call: TRBV3-1/TRBV3-2; j_call: TRBJ1-2; cdr3_length: 13; cdr3_aa: ASSQDIGRAARGT
v_call: TRBV28; j_call: TRBJ2-7; cdr3_length: 13; cdr3_aa: ASSLSPGRAREQY
v_call: TRBV7-2; j_call: TRBJ2-3; cdr3_length: 11; cdr3_aa: ASSFGESRTQY
v_call: TRBV19; j_call: TRBJ2-5; cdr3_length: 11; cdr3_aa: ASSRRLDGTQY
v_call: TRBV6-5; j_call: TRBJ2-3; cdr3_length: 11; cdr3_aa: ASTWGHSGPQY
v_call: TRBV6-2/TRBV6-3; j_call: TRBJ2-1; cdr3_length: 15; cdr3_aa: ASSRFTSGSTKSEQF
v_call: TRBV5-1; j_call: TRBJ2-2; cdr3_length: 13; cdr3_aa: ASSLAGSGTGELF
v_call: TRBV10-3; j_call: TRBJ2-1; cdr3_length: 13; cdr3_aa: AISGAGGTNNEQF
v_call: TRBV25-1; j_call: TRBJ2-3; cdr3_length: 14; cdr3_aa: ASSEQGTATTDTQY
v_call: TRBV6-2/TRBV6-3; j_call: TRBJ1-2; cdr3_length: 17; cdr3_aa: ASSYLSLLDRRGSYGYT
v_call: TRBV6-5; j_call: TRBJ1-1; cdr3_length: 11; cdr3_aa: ASRNRENTEAF
v_call: TRBV7-2; j_call: TRBJ1-1; cdr3_length: 11; cdr3_aa: ASSRQENTEAF
v_call: TRBV12-3/TRBV12-4; j_call: TRBJ2-7; cdr3_length: 10; cdr3_aa: ASGETSGSRY
v_call: TRBV2; j_call: TRBJ2-1; cdr3_length: 16; cdr3_aa: ASSEALMAGQSHNEQF
v_call: TRBV3-1/TRBV3-2; j_call: TRBJ2-1; cdr3_length: 9; cdr3_aa: ASSQFQEQF
v_call: TRBV5-1; j_call: TRBJ2-6; cdr3_length: 13; cdr3_aa: ASSVRGNGANVLT
v_call: TRBV4-1; j_call: TRBJ2-7; cdr3_length: 14; cdr3_aa: ASSPRGGGGDYEQY
v_call: TRBV5-8; j_call: TRBJ2-1; cdr3_length: 11; cdr3_aa: ASRFTGGSLKF
v_call: TRBV7-9; j_call: TRBJ1-2; cdr3_length: 14; cdr3_aa: ASSLGDASINYGYT
v_call: TRBV11-2; j_call: TRBJ2-7; cdr3_length: 15; cdr3_aa: ASSPESGRLIPVEQY
v_call: TRBV18; j_call: TRBJ1-3; cdr3_length: 14; cdr3_aa: ASSRDGTASGNTIY
v_call: TRBV11-3; j_call: TRBJ2-6; cdr3_length: 13; cdr3_aa: ASSSGPSGANVLT
v_call: TRBV4-1; j_call: TRBJ1-2; cdr3_length: 15; cdr3_aa: ASSHRTGTGWYYGYT
v_call: TRBV30; j_call: TRBJ1-6; cdr3_length: 13; cdr3_aa: AWRSTGTGLSPLH
v_call: TRBV6-1; j_call: TRBJ2-3; cdr3_length: 14; cdr3_aa: ASSELTSGRSDTQY